This passage covers 26 T cell receptor beta chains from one sample sequenced in a study of cytomegalovirus exposure and HLA in healthy donors. The PCR ran on 60 Vbeta and 13 Jbeta primers. TCRdb's copy holds only in-frame clones and misses some; the assay was immunoSEQ multiplex PCR. This table holds over 100,000 clones, around 70% found once. Specimen: PBMCs. All receptors come from a man under 40 in good health and CMV-seropositive.

The genes are TRBV18 and TRBJ1-1, with TRBD1 matching over 7 bases. Losses at the gene ends were 4 bases for V and 3 bases for J; bases not matched to a gene: 2. The CDR3 is made up of 13 amino acids. CDR1 and CDR2 from the germline V gene are KGHSH and LQKENI. CDR3 coding DNA: TGTGCCAGCTCACTCGGACAGGACACTGAAGCTTTCTTT. It specifies CASSLGQDTEAFF.

The chain recombines TRBV7-3 with TRBJ2-5, with 7 nucleotides matching TRBD2. The V and J ends lost 5 bases and 2 bases, in that order; junction bases with no gene match: 8. This CDR3 region has 15 residues. Germline CDR1 SGHTA, CDR2 FQGTGA. CDR3 sequence: CASSPNGGGQETQYF. The CDR3 nucleotides are TGTGCCAGCAGCCCCAATGGGGGGGGGCAAGAGACCCAGTACTTC.

The chain links TRBV5-8 to TRBJ1-2; D gene ambiguous. CDR3 length: 13 amino acids. V was pared by 0 bases and J by 5 bases, with 8 bases between. Germline CDR1 SGHTS, CDR2 YDEGEE. The CDR3 bases are TGTGCCAGCAGCTTGGGGCCTCCATATGGCTACACCTTC. This codes for CASSLGPPYGYTF.

This sequence joins TRBV29-1 and TRBJ2-7; 9 bases align to TRBD1. Germline CDR1 SQVTM, CDR2 ANQGSEA. This CDR3 has 14 residues. V shed 6 bases, J shed 2 bases, and the junction held 8 bases outside the gene matches. The CDR3 DNA is TGCAGCGTGGCTCCCGGGACAGGGCCCTACGAGCAGTACTTC. Protein: CSVAPGTGPYEQYF.

The genes are TRBV9 and TRBJ1-1; 9 nucleotides agree with TRBD1. This CDR3 has 14 amino acids. Germline V gene sequence: CDR1 SGDLS, CDR2 YYNGEE. With V trimmed by 4 bases and J by 11 bases, 12 bases remained unmatched. CDR3 DNA sequence: TGTGCCAGCAGCTCCGGACAGGGGTCTCTCTGGGCTTTCTTT. This gives the protein CASSSGQGSLWAFF.

This clone showed up just a few times. V usage is TRBV5-6 and J usage is TRBJ1-6, with D possibly matching TRBD1 (6 bases). V shed 4 bases and J shed 6 bases, with 11 bases lying between them. Per germline, CDR1 SGHDT and CDR2 YYEEEE. CDR3 length equals 14 residues. The CDR3 nucleotides read TGTGCCAGCAGCCTCGGACAGATTAATTCACCCCTCCACTTT. Protein product: CASSLGQINSPLHF.

This chain connects TRBV10-3 to TRBJ2-1, with 10 bases aligning to TRBD2. CDR1 is ENHRY and CDR2 is SYGVKD in the germline V gene. The CDR3 is 17 residues long. J gave up 8 bases and V 5 bases, and 15 bases lay outside the gene matches. CDR3 DNA: TGTGCCATCAGTAGCCCGTCGAGCGGGAGGGTCGGGGATGAGCAGTTCTTC. Residues: CAISSPSSGRVGDEQFF.

V usage is TRBV6-1 and J usage is TRBJ1-2; TRBD1 matches at 10 bases. J lost 8 bases, V lost 3 bases, and 9 bases had no gene match. From germline, CDR1 is MNHNS and CDR2 SASEGT. The CDR3 consists of 15 residues. The CDR3 is CASSETGGWGDGYTF. In DNA, the CDR3 is TGTGCCAGCAGTGAGACAGGGGGCTGGGGAGACGGCTACACCTTC.

The chain carries TRBV5-1 and TRBJ2-3; 11 bases fit TRBD2. Germline-derived CDR1 and CDR2 are SGHRS and YFSETQ. V lost 4 bases and J lost 0; bases outside the gene matches: 4. CDR3 size: 16 residues. CDR3 region: CASSMRLAGSTDTQYF. CDR3 DNA: TGCGCCAGCAGCATGCGACTAGCGGGGAGCACAGATACGCAGTATTTT.

V and J are TRBV7-8 and TRBJ1-4, with TRBD1 identical over 9 bases. The CDR3 sequence is 15 residues long. V lost 5 bases and J lost 7; bases outside the gene matches: 8. Germline CDR1 and CDR2: SGHVS and FQNEAQ. DNA of the CDR3: TGTGCCAGCAGCACCCAACAGGGGGCGGGTGAAAAACTGTTTTTT. Amino acid sequence: CASSTQQGAGEKLFF.

The chain joins TRBV30 to TRBJ2-1; D ambiguous. Germline assignment: CDR1 GTSNPN and CDR2 SVGIG (reference sequence). V gave up 2 bases and J gave up 4 bases, with 21 bases separating them. CDR3 length: 17 residues. The CDR3 nucleotides are TGTGCCTGGAGTCCCCACCAGTCCCGCAGAAAATACAATGAGCAGTTCTTC. Translation gives CAWSPHQSRRKYNEQFF.

The chain has TRBV5-1 and TRBJ2-1; 12 positions agree with TRBD2. V shed 4 bases, J shed 5 bases, and the junction held 7 bases outside the gene matches. Germline V gene sequence: CDR1 SGHRS, CDR2 YFSETQ. The CDR3 loop spans 16 amino acids. The DNA of the CDR3 is TGCGCCAGCAGCCCCCTAGCGGGGGGGGGAGACAATGAGCAGTTCTTC. Translating it yields CASSPLAGGGDNEQFF.

This clone was picked up one time. J is TRBJ2-2 and V is TRBV5-1, with a tentative D call TRBD2 (6 bases). Per the germline V gene, CDR1 is SGHRS and CDR2 is YFSETQ. The CDR3 length is 15 residues. The germline V and J ends were trimmed by 5 bases and 6 bases, with 17 bases remaining between them. The CDR3, as DNA: TGCGCCAGCAGTTTCAAAAGCAGGGAGGCCGGGGAGCTGTTTTTT. Its protein is CASSFKSREAGELFF.

DNA of the CDR3: TGTGCCAGCAGCCCGGGACAGCGCTATGGCTACACCTTC. This sequence encodes CASSPGQRYGYTF. The chain carries TRBV13 and TRBJ1-2; 7 bases match TRBD1. The CDR3 covers 13 residues. Germline trimming cut 5 bases from V and 4 bases from J; bases unmatched to any gene: 4. The V gene's germline CDR1 is PRHDT and CDR2 FYEKMQ (reference sequence).

The chain employs TRBV6-1 and TRBJ1-6; D possibly corresponds to TRBD1 (6 bases). V was trimmed by 0 bases and J by 7 bases, leaving 10 bases between them. Germline CDR1 is MNHNS and CDR2 is SASEGT. This CDR3 spans 15 amino acids. In DNA, the CDR3 is TGTGCCAGCAGTGAAGCTAGGGGGGGGAATTCACCCCTCCACTTT. Protein: CASSEARGGNSPLHF.

The gene calls are TRBV6-5 and TRBJ2-1; 10 positions match TRBD2. In germline, CDR1 is MNHEY, CDR2 SVGAGI. The CDR3 loop spans 15 amino acids. The V gene end was trimmed by 6 bases and the J gene end by 7 bases; junction bases not matched to a gene: 9. CDR3 residues: CASSFLAGEDNEQFF. The CDR3 nucleotides read TGTGCCAGCAGCTTTCTAGCGGGGGAGGATAATGAGCAGTTCTTC.

The rearrangement joins TRBV5-4 to TRBJ2-2, with D perhaps matching TRBD1 (5 bases). Germline V gene lookup returns CDR1 SGHNT and CDR2 YYREEE (reference sequence). V was clipped by 3 bases and J by 16 bases, with 22 bases between them. The CDR3 consists of 14 residues. The CDR3 nucleotides are TGTGCCAGCAGCTCCGCTCCACAGGAGAGCCCCGCGTTTTTT. The encoded protein is CASSSAPQESPAFF.

The rearrangement links TRBV6-5 to TRBJ2-7; TRBD2 matches at 10 bases. The CDR3 is 15 amino acids. Trimming removed 8 bases from V and 4 bases from J; junction bases left unmatched: 11. Germline lookup yields CDR1 MNHEY and CDR2 SVGAGI. The CDR3 DNA reads TGTGCCAGCCGCCCGCTAGCGGGGGTTCCTTACGAGCAGTACTTC. Residues: CASRPLAGVPYEQYF.

This clone was seen a few times. The V call is TRBV28, the J call TRBJ1-1; 12 nucleotides line up with TRBD1. The CDR3 covers 15 residues. Germline-derived CDR1 and CDR2 are MDHEN and SYDVKM. Unmatched junction bases numbered 10, after V lost 7 bases and J lost 7 bases. As DNA, the CDR3 is TGTGCCAGCACCTCCGGGACAGGGGGCGCTGGTGAAGCTTTCTTT. Its translation is CASTSGTGGAGEAFF.

The chain uses TRBV29-1 and TRBJ1-4; the D gene is possibly TRBD1 (5 bases). Germline V lookup: CDR1 SQVTM, CDR2 ANQGSEA. The V and J ends lost 4 bases and 8 bases respectively, with 20 bases between them. The length of the CDR3 is 15 residues. The CDR3 region has the DNA TGCAGCGTTGCCGTCGGGGGGACTTTTGAGGAAAAACTGTTTTTT. This sequence encodes CSVAVGGTFEEKLFF.

The V and J genes are TRBV5-1 and TRBJ2-1, with D perhaps matching TRBD2 (7 bases). With 3 bases removed from V and 4 bases from J, the gap between germline ends came to 20 bases. The CDR3 extends over 17 amino acids. Germline lookup yields CDR1 SGHRS and CDR2 YFSETQ. CDR3 DNA: TGCGCCAGCAGCTCCCCTCGAAGGACTAGGGGGTACAATGAGCAGTTCTTC. Its translation: CASSSPRRTRGYNEQFF.

The V call is TRBV28, the J call TRBJ1-6; TRBD1 might be the D (6 bases). The germline V and J ends were trimmed by 6 bases and 9 bases, with 15 bases remaining between them. This CDR3 is 14 amino acids long. Germline loops: CDR1 MDHEN, CDR2 SYDVKM. CDR3 DNA sequence: TGTGCCAGCAGCCCGCAGGGGTATGGTTCACCCCTCCACTTT. This translates into CASSPQGYGSPLHF. The full variable domain, in which reference TRBV28 and TRBJ1-6 provide the parts outside the CDR3, is DVKVTQSSRYLVKRTGEKVFLECVQDMDHENMFWYRQDPGLGLRLIYFSYDVKMKEKGDIPEGYSVSREKKERFSLILESASTNQTSMYLCASSPQGYGSPLHFGNGTRLTVT.

The chain recombines TRBV18 with TRBJ2-7, with 9 bases matching TRBD1. V lost 6 bases, J lost 0 bases, and 6 bases stayed unmatched. The CDR3 has 15 amino acids. Looked up from germline, CDR1 is KGHSH and CDR2 is LQKENI. In DNA form, the CDR3 reads TGTGCCAGCTCTCCGGGACAGGGACTCTCCTACGAGCAGTACTTC. This encodes CASSPGQGLSYEQYF.

The chain has TRBV5-1 and TRBJ2-5; no clear D gene. This CDR3 spans 13 amino acids. V lost 1 base and J 4 bases, leaving 8 bases between the germline ends. Germline V lookup: CDR1 SGHRS, CDR2 YFSETQ. The CDR3 region is CASSLTERETQYF. The CDR3 bases are TGCGCCAGCAGCTTGACGGAGAGAGAGACCCAGTACTTC.

The DNA of the CDR3 is TGTGCCAGCAGTTTAGGGCAGTATTTGAACACTGAAGCTTTCTTT. The encoded protein is CASSLGQYLNTEAFF. The genes are TRBV27 and TRBJ1-1; D is ambiguous. Germline loops: CDR1 MNHEY, CDR2 SMNVEV (reference sequence). V was cut by 2 bases and J by 0 bases, with 10 bases left in between. CDR3 length equals 15 residues.

CDR3 nucleotide sequence: TGCGCCAGCAGTCCGAAAGGCCAGGGGGTGCCCACACTCACCGGGGAGCTGTTTTTT. This sequence encodes CASSPKGQGVPTLTGELFF. The V call is TRBV23-1, the J call TRBJ2-2; 7 bases map to TRBD1. Being an ORF, TRBV23-1 has a function that is uncertain. V trimming: 4 bases; J trimming: 4 bases; junction bases outside the gene matches: 18. CDR3 length: 19 residues.